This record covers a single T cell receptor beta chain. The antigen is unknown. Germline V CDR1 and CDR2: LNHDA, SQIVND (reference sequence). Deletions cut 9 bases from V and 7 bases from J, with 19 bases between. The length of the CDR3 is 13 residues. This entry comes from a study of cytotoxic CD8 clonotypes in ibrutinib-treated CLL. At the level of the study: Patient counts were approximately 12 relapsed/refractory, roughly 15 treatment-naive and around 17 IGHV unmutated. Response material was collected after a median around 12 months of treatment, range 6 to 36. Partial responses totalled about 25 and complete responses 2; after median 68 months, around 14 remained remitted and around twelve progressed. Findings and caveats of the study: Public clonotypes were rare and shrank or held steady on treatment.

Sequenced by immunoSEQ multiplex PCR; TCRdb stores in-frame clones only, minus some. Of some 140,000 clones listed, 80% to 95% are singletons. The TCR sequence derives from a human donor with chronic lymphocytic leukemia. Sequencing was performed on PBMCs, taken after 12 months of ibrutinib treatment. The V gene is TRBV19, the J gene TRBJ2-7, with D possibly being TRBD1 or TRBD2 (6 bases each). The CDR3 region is CASGGSYDREQYF. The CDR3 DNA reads TGTGCCAGCGGGGGCTCTTATGACAGGGAGCAGTACTTC.